This TCR beta chain was identified in a study of T cells after yellow fever vaccination. Study-wide results and caveats: Most clones from primary vaccination resurfaced after the booster (96% CD4, around 89% CD8). Some clonotypes, a small share, were shared between CD4 and CD8 compartments. On re-exposure, the response was weaker but peaked faster, at day 5 versus 15.

This CDR3 has 13 residues. V dropped 0 bases and J dropped 9 bases, with 12 bases sitting between them. CDR1 is SGDLS, CDR2 YYNGEE, per germline. TCRdb processed the 5' RACE reads anew with MiXCR; each CDR3 protein has one entry. The data contain under 600,000 distinct CDR3 sequences, less than 25% of them singletons. With respect to this clonotype: Its target is unknown.

Specimen: PBMCs, collected more than 20 days after the first yellow fever vaccination. The receptor was derived from a man aged 18 to 29 who received the YFV17D yellow fever vaccine. The chain has TRBV9 and TRBJ1-1; D not certain. The CDR3 region has the DNA TGTGCCAGCAGCGTAGAGGGAGGCGCAAAAGCTTTCTTT. Its protein is CASSVEGGAKAFF.